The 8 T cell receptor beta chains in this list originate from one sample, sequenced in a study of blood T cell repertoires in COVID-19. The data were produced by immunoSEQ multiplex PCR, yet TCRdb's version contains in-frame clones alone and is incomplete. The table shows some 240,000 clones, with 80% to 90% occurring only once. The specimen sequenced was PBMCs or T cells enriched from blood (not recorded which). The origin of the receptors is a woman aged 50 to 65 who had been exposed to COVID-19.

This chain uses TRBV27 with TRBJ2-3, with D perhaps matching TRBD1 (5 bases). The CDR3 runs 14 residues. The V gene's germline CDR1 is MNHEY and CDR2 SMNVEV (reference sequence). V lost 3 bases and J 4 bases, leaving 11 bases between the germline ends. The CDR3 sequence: CASSFQKGADTQYF. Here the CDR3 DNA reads TGTGCCAGCAGTTTTCAGAAAGGGGCAGATACGCAGTATTTT.

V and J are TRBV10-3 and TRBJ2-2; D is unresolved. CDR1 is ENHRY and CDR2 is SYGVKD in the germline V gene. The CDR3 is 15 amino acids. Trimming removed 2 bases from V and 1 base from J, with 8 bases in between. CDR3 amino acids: CAISEGSKNTGELFF. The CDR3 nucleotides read TGTGCCATCAGTGAGGGTAGCAAGAACACCGGGGAGCTGTTTTTT.

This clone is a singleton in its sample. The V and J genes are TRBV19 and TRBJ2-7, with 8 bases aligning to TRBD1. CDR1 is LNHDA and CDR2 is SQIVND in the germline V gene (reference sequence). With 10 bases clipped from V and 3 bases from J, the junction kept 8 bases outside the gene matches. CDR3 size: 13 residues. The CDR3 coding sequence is TGTGCCACCTCGGACAGGGACGGCTACGAGCAGTACTTC. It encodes CATSDRDGYEQYF.

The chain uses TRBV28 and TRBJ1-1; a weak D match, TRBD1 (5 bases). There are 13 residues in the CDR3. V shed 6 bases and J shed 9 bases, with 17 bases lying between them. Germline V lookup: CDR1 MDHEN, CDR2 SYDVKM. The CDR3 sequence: CASSTVNRQKAFF. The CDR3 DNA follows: TGTGCCAGCAGCACCGTAAACCGACAGAAAGCTTTCTTT.

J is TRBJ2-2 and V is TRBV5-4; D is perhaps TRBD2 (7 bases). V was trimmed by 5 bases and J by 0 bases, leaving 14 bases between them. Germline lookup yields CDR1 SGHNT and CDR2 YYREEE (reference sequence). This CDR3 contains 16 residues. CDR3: CASSGWGGANTGELFF. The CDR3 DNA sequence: TGTGCCAGCAGTGGCTGGGGGGGCGCGAACACCGGGGAGCTGTTTTTT.

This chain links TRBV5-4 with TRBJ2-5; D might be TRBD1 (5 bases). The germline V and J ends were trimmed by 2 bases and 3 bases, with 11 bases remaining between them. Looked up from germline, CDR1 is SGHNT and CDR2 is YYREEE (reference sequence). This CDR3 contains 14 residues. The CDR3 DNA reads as TGTGCCAGCAGCTTAGACAGTACCAAAGAGACCCAGTACTTC. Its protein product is CASSLDSTKETQYF.

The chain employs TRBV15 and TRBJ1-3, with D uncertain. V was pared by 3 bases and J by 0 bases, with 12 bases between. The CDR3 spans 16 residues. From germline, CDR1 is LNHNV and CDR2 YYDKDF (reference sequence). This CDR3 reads CATSSSLPGSGNTIYF. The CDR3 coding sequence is TGTGCCACCAGCAGCAGCCTCCCAGGCTCTGGAAACACCATATATTTT.

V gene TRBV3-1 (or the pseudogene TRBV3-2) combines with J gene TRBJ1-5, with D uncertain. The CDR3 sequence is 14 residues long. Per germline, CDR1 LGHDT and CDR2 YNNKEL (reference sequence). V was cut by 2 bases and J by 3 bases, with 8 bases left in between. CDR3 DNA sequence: TGTGCCAGCAGCCAAAACTTTCACAATCAGCCCCAGCATTTT. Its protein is CASSQNFHNQPQHF.